Sequencing of this TCR beta chain was carried out in a study of shared clonotypes between healthy human individuals. Study as a whole: Donor composition was two women and three men, aged 18 to 49.

This CDR3 spans 14 amino acids. Germline loops: CDR1 PRHDT, CDR2 FYEKMQ (reference sequence). The germline V and J ends were trimmed by 2 bases and 1 base, with 8 bases remaining between them. Several immunoSEQ 96-well plates shared each subset's DNA, each plate a replicate. Produced via immunoSEQ multiplex PCR; TCRdb's table is partial and in-frame only. The data hold under 850,000 clones, with roughly 92% observed a single time. Study-wide findings and caveats: Shared across a few donors were 4% to 6% of the naive CD4 clonotypes.

On this clone itself: Its target is unknown.

CD45RO-negative, CCR7-positively selected cells formed the naive CD8 fraction, excluding terminally differentiated effector memory CD45RA+ cells. Sequenced: naive CD8+ T cells sorted from blood. The clonotype comes from a man aged 25-45 years in good health. The V gene is TRBV13, the J gene TRBJ1-1; D is undetermined. The CDR3 DNA sequence: TGTGCCAGCAGCTTATTTGACAAGAACACTGAAGCTTTCTTT. It is translated as CASSLFDKNTEAFF.